What follows are 26 T cell receptor beta chains derived from one specimen sequenced in a study of memory CD4+ T cells and cytomegalovirus serostatus. Libraries were prepared by immunoSEQ multiplex PCR; TCRdb keeps only in-frame clonotypes and omits some of them. The sample lists about 64,000 clones, 60% to 80% occurring once. Single viable CD3+CD4+CD8-CD45RO+ cells were sorted as the memory CD4+ T cells. Material for sequencing was memory CD4+ T cells from blood. The receptors derive from an adult in good health and CMV-seronegative.

The genes are TRBV5-1 and TRBJ1-2; D is uncertain. Trimming shortened V by 3 bases and J by 2 bases, and 17 bases separated the two germline ends. CDR1 is SGHRS and CDR2 is YFSETQ in the germline V gene. This CDR3 region has 16 residues. The CDR3 sequence is CASSSSEGGTNYGYTF. Here the CDR3 DNA reads TGCGCCAGCAGCTCGTCAGAAGGTGGTACAAACTATGGCTACACCTTC.

The V gene is TRBV6-5, the J gene TRBJ2-3; tentatively, D is TRBD2 (7 bases). Germline V lookup: CDR1 MNHEY, CDR2 SVGAGI. CDR3 size: 14 residues. V lost 2 bases, J lost 3 bases, and 9 bases lay in between. CDR3: CASSYRGGTDTQYF. The CDR3 nucleotides are TGTGCCAGCAGTTACAGGGGGGGAACAGATACGCAGTATTTT.

This chain's CDR3 is CASSPLMGRSSTDTQYF. CDR3 bases: TGTGCCAGCAGTCCGCTTATGGGGCGGTCTAGCACAGATACGCAGTATTTT. The chain has TRBV28 and TRBJ2-3, with D maybe TRBD1 (5 bases). Germline values: CDR1 MDHEN, CDR2 SYDVKM. The CDR3 covers 17 residues. Trimming shortened V by 5 bases and J by 0 bases, and 18 bases separated the two germline ends.

The J gene is TRBJ2-3, the V gene TRBV29-1, with D tentatively TRBD1 or TRBD2 (5 bases each). The V gene lost 4 bases and the J gene lost 3 bases, with 14 bases spanning the gap. CDR1 and CDR2 from the germline V gene are SQVTM and ANQGSEA. The CDR3 sequence is 14 residues long. The CDR3 DNA reads as TGCAGCGTTGGGGGGTATCTAGGGACAGATACGCAGTATTTT. This gives the protein CSVGGYLGTDTQYF.

This clone was observed a few times. The rearrangement links TRBV28 to TRBJ1-1; D is unclear. V lost 5 bases and J 1 base, leaving 5 bases between the germline ends. Looked up from germline, CDR1 is MDHEN and CDR2 is SYDVKM. This CDR3 has 12 amino acids. The CDR3 region is CASSQWNTEAFF. The CDR3 bases are TGTGCCAGCAGTCAATGGAACACTGAAGCTTTCTTT.

The CDR3 sequence: CSVEGVAGEGTDTQYF. Written as DNA, the CDR3 is TGCAGCGTTGAAGGAGTAGCGGGAGAGGGCACAGATACGCAGTATTTT. The V gene is TRBV29-1, the J gene TRBJ2-3; 9 bases are a match to TRBD2. Unmatched junction bases numbered 6, after V lost 1 base and J lost 1 base. Per the germline V gene, CDR1 is SQVTM and CDR2 is ANQGSEA. The CDR3 length is 16 residues.

V gene TRBV2 combines with J gene TRBJ2-2, with 9 bases aligning to TRBD1. CDR1 and CDR2 from the germline V gene are SNHLY and FYNNEI. Trimming at V came to 8 bases and at J to 2 bases, leaving 6 bases not matched to a gene. The CDR3 is 15 residues long. CDR3 sequence (DNA): TGTGCCAGCGGAGGGACAGGGTTAAACACCGGGGAGCTGTTTTTT. The encoded protein is CASGGTGLNTGELFF.

DNA for the CDR3: TGCAGTATACAACGCAGTTACGAGCAGTACTTC. It codes for CSIQRSYEQYF. The chain is built from TRBV20-1 and TRBJ2-7; no clear D gene. V was clipped by 8 bases and J by 4 bases, with 12 bases between them. The CDR3 spans 11 residues. Germline V gives CDR1 DFQATT, CDR2 SNEGSKA (reference sequence).

V usage is TRBV7-2 and J usage is TRBJ2-7; 8 nucleotides align to TRBD2. This CDR3 is built from 15 residues. Germline V lookup: CDR1 SGHTA, CDR2 FQGNSA. Trimming at V came to 1 base and at J to 2 bases, leaving 4 bases not matched to a gene. CDR3 DNA: TGTGCCAGCAGCTTAGTCGGAGCGGGGGCCTACGAGCAGTACTTC. Encoded protein: CASSLVGAGAYEQYF.

The rearrangement uses TRBV2 and TRBJ1-1; D gene uncertain. The germline V gene encodes CDR1 SNHLY and CDR2 FYNNEI. The CDR3 has 14 residues. V was shortened by 3 bases and J by 6 bases, with 14 bases between the two germline ends. This CDR3 is CASSERTGRSEAFF. CDR3 sequence (DNA): TGTGCCAGCAGTGAGAGGACGGGCCGTTCTGAAGCTTTCTTT.

The chain combines TRBV27 with TRBJ1-2; D gene unclear. Germline CDR1 is MNHEY and CDR2 is SMNVEV (reference sequence). The length of the CDR3 is 16 residues. The ends were cut back, 0 bases at V and 8 bases at J, with 19 bases in the middle. The CDR3 sequence is CASSLSAVGSLSGYTF. The CDR3 nucleotides read TGTGCCAGCAGTTTATCGGCGGTCGGCAGCCTATCGGGCTACACCTTC.

V usage is TRBV6-5 and J usage is TRBJ1-2; TRBD1 matches at 9 bases. The CDR3 runs 15 residues. V lost 8 bases to trimming and J lost 0 bases; unmatched junction nucleotides: 7. From germline, CDR1 is MNHEY and CDR2 SVGAGI. CDR3 protein: CASSRTGVSNYGYTF. The CDR3 DNA reads as TGTGCCAGCTCTAGGACAGGGGTATCTAACTATGGCTACACCTTC.

The genes are TRBV11-3 and TRBJ2-7; 9 bases are a match to TRBD1. The CDR3 extends over 14 amino acids. The V gene end was trimmed by 5 bases and the J gene end by 5 bases; junction bases not matched to a gene: 7. The germline CDR1 and CDR2 sequences are SGHNT and YENEEA. This chain's CDR3 is CASSPGQGRNEQYF. The CDR3 nucleotides read TGTGCCAGCAGCCCGGGACAGGGACGCAACGAGCAGTACTTC.

Here the CDR3 reads CASRSPGTLNEKLFF. CDR3 DNA: TGTGCCAGCAGATCCCCCGGGACCCTTAATGAAAAACTGTTTTTT. This sequence joins TRBV2 and TRBJ1-4; tentative D call: TRBD1 (5 bases). This CDR3 spans 15 amino acids. In germline, CDR1 is SNHLY, CDR2 FYNNEI. V was pared by 6 bases and J by 4 bases, with 15 bases between.

The V and J genes are TRBV21-1 and TRBJ2-5; the table's D gene call, TRBD2, was not cross checked with the DNA. TRBV21-1 has pseudogene status. The CDR3 length is 14 residues. The CDR3 DNA is TGTGCCAGCAGAAGGACTAGCGGGACGGAGACCCAGTACTTC. Amino acids: CASRRTSGTETQYF.

The chain has TRBV5-1 and TRBJ1-4; D unresolved. The germline V gene has CDR1 SGHRS and CDR2 YFSETQ. Trimming pared 0 bases from V and 10 bases from J, leaving 10 bases between. The CDR3 consists of 13 residues. In DNA, the CDR3 is TGCGCCAGCAGCTTGGAGGTTGTTGGAAAACTGTTTTTT. Protein sequence: CASSLEVVGKLFF.

The rearrangement uses TRBV29-1 and TRBJ2-7; 9 bases line up with TRBD2. This CDR3 is built from 13 residues. Losses at the gene ends were 6 bases for V and 4 bases for J; bases not matched to a gene: 7. Per germline, CDR1 SQVTM and CDR2 ANQGSEA. The CDR3 loop is CSVPGTSNYEQYF. The CDR3 coding sequence is TGCAGCGTCCCCGGGACTAGCAATTACGAGCAGTACTTC.

This chain uses TRBV4-3 with TRBJ1-2; D is unresolved. The CDR3 covers 17 residues. Deletions cut 0 bases from V and 5 bases from J, with 19 bases between. Per the germline V gene, CDR1 is LGHNA and CDR2 is YSLEER. The chain's CDR3 is CASSQDSHGRSGYGYTF. In nucleotides, the CDR3 is TGCGCCAGCAGCCAAGATTCCCACGGGCGATCGGGGTATGGCTACACCTTC.

The chain couples TRBV5-1 to TRBJ2-7; 7 bases align to TRBD1. The CDR3 runs 15 residues. CDR1 and CDR2 from the germline V gene are SGHRS and YFSETQ. V was pared by 4 bases and J by 3 bases, with 10 bases of the junction left unmatched. CDR3 protein: CASSPATGNVYEQYF. CDR3 DNA: TGCGCCAGCAGCCCCGCGACAGGGAACGTCTACGAGCAGTACTTC.

Concerning this clone itself: Germline is not matched at one junction end, which may reflect a read error. The rearrangement uses TRBV10-3 and TRBJ2-7; 7 bases fit TRBD1. The CDR3 loop spans 11 amino acids. Germline values: CDR1 ENHRY, CDR2 SYGVKD. The CDR3 sequence is CAISGTGDSIF. The CDR3 region has the DNA TGTGCCATCAGTGGGACAGGAGATTCTATCTTC.

The chain couples TRBV2 to TRBJ2-7; no clear D gene. The length of the CDR3 is 12 residues. Trimming pared 2 bases from V and 2 bases from J, leaving 4 bases between. Germline CDR1 SNHLY, CDR2 FYNNEI. CDR3 protein: CASSEQAYEQYF. In DNA, the CDR3 is TGTGCCAGCAGTGAACAGGCCTACGAGCAGTACTTC. Full variable domain (outside the CDR3, taken from reference TRBV2 and TRBJ2-7): EPEVTQTPSHQVTQMGQEVILRCVPISNHLYFYWYRQILGQKVEFLVSFYNNEISEKSEIFDDQFSVERPDGSNFTLKIRSTKLEDSAMYFCASSEQAYEQYFGPGTRLTVT.

This clone was counted a single time. This rearrangement joins TRBV7-2 to TRBJ2-3; D is unresolved. Germline assignment: CDR1 SGHTA and CDR2 FQGNSA. V was cut by 0 bases and J by 6 bases, with 10 bases left in between. The CDR3 is 14 amino acids. The CDR3 spells CASSLAFRMDTQYF. CDR3 in DNA: TGTGCCAGCAGCTTAGCGTTTAGAATGGATACGCAGTATTTT.

The chain has TRBV4-1 and TRBJ2-3, with 10 bases matching TRBD2. V lost 0 bases to trimming and J lost 5 bases; unmatched junction nucleotides: 11. Germline CDR1 reads MGHRA; CDR2 reads YSYEKL. This CDR3 comprises 18 residues. Here the CDR3 reads CASSQEFAGGLARDTQYF. In DNA form, the CDR3 reads TGCGCCAGCAGCCAAGAATTTGCAGGGGGACTAGCGCGAGATACGCAGTATTTT.

A few counts support this clone. The chain couples TRBV5-6 to TRBJ1-2; 8 nucleotides match TRBD1. This CDR3 region has 16 residues. Germline V gives CDR1 SGHDT, CDR2 YYEEEE. J was trimmed by 2 bases and V by 0 bases; bases with no gene match: 6. CDR3 residues: CASSLAGTGSNYGYTF. The CDR3 coding sequence is TGTGCCAGCAGCTTGGCTGGGACAGGCTCCAACTATGGCTACACCTTC.

The rearrangement uses TRBV7-8 and TRBJ2-7, with D possibly being TRBD1 or TRBD2 (5 bases each). Between the trimmed V and J ends, which lost 4 bases and 2 bases, there was a span of 15 bases. The CDR3 has 15 residues. Germline V gene sequence: CDR1 SGHVS, CDR2 FQNEAQ. The CDR3 protein is CASSSREQATYEQYF. The CDR3 DNA reads TGTGCCAGCAGCTCCCGGGAACAGGCTACCTACGAGCAGTACTTC.

Comments on this clone: Relative to the germline gene, one junction end is altered; a read error may explain this. The DNA for the CDR3 is TGTGCCAGCAGTTACGGCCCCCGACAGGGTGTCTGCTTTTTC. Amino acids: CASSYGPRQGVCFF. The chain recombines TRBV6-5 with TRBJ1-2; 7 bases line up with TRBD1. The CDR3 totals 14 residues. CDR1 MNHEY and CDR2 SVGAGI come from the germline V gene.